These T cell receptor beta chains were read from a single sample in a study of T cells in localized non-small cell lung cancer. Clones were sequenced by immunoSEQ multiplex PCR, and TCRdb holds only the in-frame ones, with some missing. The data contain nearly 25,000 clones, 92% of them singletons. Sequenced material: peripheral blood, taken before any cancer treatment. The source of these receptors is a woman between 35 and 70 years old with stage I lung adenocarcinoma. CDR3s include the opening cysteine and the closing phenylalanine or tryptophan. Some rows have no size entry. The others give once, few or many, or a class for an expanded clone.

J gene: TRBJ2-1
clone size: .
V gene: TRBV10-1
CDR3 protein: CASSASGEWNEQFF

J gene: TRBJ1-1
clone size: .
V gene: TRBV28
CDR3 protein: CASTGRDTEAFF

J gene: TRBJ1-4
clone size: .
V gene: TRBV9
CDR3 protein: CASSGRDTTLNEKLFF

J gene: TRBJ2-1
clone size: .
V gene: TRBV5-1
CDR3 protein: CASSSRGLADSNEQFF

J gene: TRBJ2-7
clone size: .
V gene: TRBV28
CDR3 protein: CASMSWIRGEQYF

J gene: TRBJ2-3
clone size: .
V gene: TRBV14
CDR3 protein: CASSRTDTQYF

J gene: TRBJ2-5
clone size: .
V gene: TRBV7-9
CDR3 protein: CASRWTSQETQYF

J gene: TRBJ2-1
clone size: .
V gene: TRBV14
CDR3 protein: CASSVGLDPFF

J gene: TRBJ2-2
clone size: few
V gene: TRBV7-9
CDR3 protein: CASSSTGTDASGELFF

J gene: TRBJ2-7
clone size: .
V gene: TRBV6-1
CDR3 protein: CASTFRQGTYEQYF

J gene: TRBJ2-1
clone size: .
V gene: TRBV5-1
CDR3 protein: CASSPYLAVLNNEQFF

J gene: TRBJ2-7
clone size: .
V gene: TRBV6-1
CDR3 protein: CASSGGGTSGDYEQYF

J gene: TRBJ2-7
clone size: .
V gene: TRBV5-4
CDR3 protein: CASSFGGGYEQYF

J gene: TRBJ1-1
clone size: .
V gene: TRBV5-1
CDR3 protein: CASSREGSNTEAFF

J gene: TRBJ2-6
clone size: once
V gene: TRBV19
CDR3 protein: CASSTSGSGANVLTF

J gene: TRBJ2-7
clone size: .
V gene: TRBV6-5
CDR3 protein: CASSYSPGVGYEQYF

J gene: TRBJ1-1
clone size: once
V gene: TRBV7-9
CDR3 protein: CASSEQGRAGRPRF

J gene: TRBJ2-5
clone size: .
V gene: TRBV2
CDR3 protein: CASRGTQETQYF

J gene: TRBJ1-6
clone size: once
V gene: TRBV7-2
CDR3 protein: CASSLGDSLNSPLHF

J gene: TRBJ2-5
clone size: .
V gene: TRBV5-8
CDR3 protein: CASSFSGRGTQYF

J gene: TRBJ2-5
clone size: .
V gene: TRBV14
CDR3 protein: CASSQDRGHGQETQYF

J gene: TRBJ2-1
clone size: .
V gene: TRBV15
CDR3 protein: CATNAPGLGNNEQFF

J gene: TRBJ1-4
clone size: once
V gene: TRBV28
CDR3 protein: CASSSGLTGSEKLFF

J gene: TRBJ1-4
clone size: .
V gene: TRBV19
CDR3 protein: CATNNWKGEEKLFF

J gene: TRBJ2-5
clone size: .
V gene: TRBV4-1
CDR3 protein: CASSQRGLGQTERETQYF

J gene: TRBJ1-5
clone size: few
V gene: TRBV7-9
CDR3 protein: CASSFWDGRDQPQHF

J gene: TRBJ2-3
clone size: .
V gene: TRBV7-9
CDR3 protein: CASSLEAADTQYF

J gene: TRBJ2-5
clone size: .
V gene: TRBV28
CDR3 protein: CASSFIEETQYF

J gene: TRBJ1-5
clone size: few
V gene: TRBV6-1
CDR3 protein: CASSSTGPNQPQHF

J gene: TRBJ2-1
clone size: .
V gene: TRBV7-8
CDR3 protein: CASSLDLGGSSYNEQFF

J gene: TRBJ2-1
clone size: few
V gene: TRBV6-5
CDR3 protein: CASSYLTSGGNEQFF

J gene: TRBJ1-4
clone size: .
V gene: TRBV7-9
CDR3 protein: CASSLSWEKLFF

J gene: TRBJ1-2
clone size: .
V gene: TRBV7-2
CDR3 protein: CASSLGGTASRGYTF

J gene: TRBJ1-6
clone size: .
V gene: TRBV30
CDR3 protein: CAWSGTTDSPLHF

J gene: TRBJ2-7
clone size: .
V gene: TRBV10-3
CDR3 protein: CAIGSSGGITYEQYF

J gene: TRBJ1-5
clone size: .
V gene: TRBV11-2
CDR3 protein: CASRPSGAGQPQHF

J gene: TRBJ2-3
clone size: .
V gene: TRBV7-8
CDR3 protein: CASSPKRASTDTQYF

J gene: TRBJ1-5
clone size: .
V gene: TRBV28
CDR3 protein: CASSLTGQPERQPQHF

J gene: TRBJ2-2
clone size: .
V gene: TRBV5-1
CDR3 protein: CASSLEATSRRRAGELFF

J gene: TRBJ2-3
clone size: once
V gene: TRBV5-8
CDR3 protein: CASSFRLQGMGTDTQYF

J gene: TRBJ2-7
clone size: .
V gene: TRBV29-1
CDR3 protein: CSVESSSSYEQYF

J gene: TRBJ2-7
clone size: .
V gene: TRBV27
CDR3 protein: CASSTSGREQYF

J gene: TRBJ2-7
clone size: once
V gene: TRBV6-6
CDR3 protein: CASSAGQGVHEQYF

J gene: TRBJ1-6
clone size: .
V gene: TRBV7-9
CDR3 protein: CASSHMSIQGRRSPLHF

J gene: TRBJ2-7
clone size: .
V gene: TRBV11-1
CDR3 protein: CASSRGRNYEQYF

J gene: TRBJ2-2
clone size: .
V gene: TRBV4-1
CDR3 protein: CASSQRDRGRAGELFF

J gene: TRBJ1-1
clone size: .
V gene: TRBV27
CDR3 protein: CASSSPRSTEAFF

J gene: TRBJ2-7
clone size: .
V gene: TRBV18
CDR3 protein: CASSLGTSGLHYEQYF

J gene: TRBJ1-5
clone size: .
V gene: TRBV15
CDR3 protein: CATGRNSNQPQHF

J gene: TRBJ1-5
clone size: .
V gene: TRBV5-1
CDR3 protein: CASSLIGNQPQHF